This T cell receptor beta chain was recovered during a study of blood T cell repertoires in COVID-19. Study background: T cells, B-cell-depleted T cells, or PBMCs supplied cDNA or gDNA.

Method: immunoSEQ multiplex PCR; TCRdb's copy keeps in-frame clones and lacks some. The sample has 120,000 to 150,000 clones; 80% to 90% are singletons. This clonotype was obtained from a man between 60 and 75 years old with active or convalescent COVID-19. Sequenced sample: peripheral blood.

CDR3 residues: CASSSSSYEQYF. In DNA form, the CDR3 reads TGTGCCAGCAGCTCGAGCTCCTACGAGCAGTACTTC. This chain connects TRBV7-2 to TRBJ2-7; D gene uncertain. Germline CDR1 is SGHTA and CDR2 is FQGNSA. This CDR3 spans 12 amino acids. The V gene lost 4 bases and the J gene lost 0 bases, with 4 bases spanning the gap.